The next 17 T cell receptor beta chains were all read from a single sample in a study of blood T cell repertoires in COVID-19. Profiling relied on immunoSEQ multiplex PCR, and the TCRdb table lists in-frame clones only, not all of them. The sample yields 370,000 or so clones, more than 70% seen once. Material: PBMCs or T cells enriched from blood (not recorded which). These receptors were collected from a young man who had recovered from COVID-19.

The genes are TRBV10-2 and TRBJ2-7, with a tentative D call TRBD1 (6 bases). Trimming removed 0 bases at V and 7 bases at J, with 19 bases between. Per germline, CDR1 WSHSY and CDR2 SAAADI. The CDR3 has 16 amino acids. The CDR3 nucleotides read TGCGCCAGCAGTGAGTCTTTCGATACAGGGTTAAGTGAGCAGTACTTC. Residues: CASSESFDTGLSEQYF.

The rearrangement links TRBV9 to TRBJ2-2, with a tentative D call TRBD1 (5 bases). Germline CDR1 is SGDLS and CDR2 is YYNGEE. Trimming removed 1 base from V and 3 bases from J, with 13 bases in between. This CDR3 spans 16 amino acids. CDR3 coding DNA: TGTGCCAGCAGCGTAAGACAAGGGGCACACACCGGGGAGCTGTTTTTT. This gives the protein CASSVRQGAHTGELFF.

The chain couples TRBV19 to TRBJ1-5; D gene ambiguous. V was clipped by 2 bases and J by 4 bases, with 15 bases between them. Germline CDR1 is LNHDA and CDR2 is SQIVND (reference sequence). This CDR3 is built from 16 residues. The CDR3 protein is CASSILSMGGNQPQHF. CDR3 bases: TGTGCCAGTAGTATACTCTCCATGGGAGGGAATCAGCCCCAGCATTTT.

The V gene is TRBV2, the J gene TRBJ1-5; 7 nucleotides line up with TRBD1. After removal of 6 bases from V and 1 base from J, the junction contained 3 bases not matched to a gene. Germline V gene lookup returns CDR1 SNHLY and CDR2 FYNNEI. The CDR3 consists of 14 residues. The DNA of the CDR3 is TGTGCCAGCAGGGCGACAGGGAGCAATCAGCCCCAGCATTTT. Amino acid sequence: CASRATGSNQPQHF.

The V and J genes are TRBV5-1 and TRBJ2-4; 10 positions agree with TRBD1. Trimming took 4 bases from V and 5 from J; bases not matched to a gene: 21. In germline, CDR1 is SGHRS, CDR2 YFSETQ. There are 20 residues in the CDR3. The chain's CDR3 is CASSPPGQGSDRARQNIQYF. CDR3 coding DNA: TGCGCCAGCAGCCCCCCGGGACAGGGGTCAGATCGGGCCAGACAAAACATTCAGTACTTC.

V is TRBV27 and J is TRBJ2-3; 7 bases are a match to TRBD1. The germline V gene encodes CDR1 MNHEY and CDR2 SMNVEV (reference sequence). The CDR3 contains 17 residues. The junction had 12 bases not matched to a gene; V was cut back by 6 bases and J by 0 bases. DNA for the CDR3: TGTGCCAGCAGACCTCCCCGGGACAGAGAAAGCACAGATACGCAGTATTTT. Protein: CASRPPRDRESTDTQYF.

This clone occurred once. V gene TRBV5-1 combines with J gene TRBJ1-1, with D possibly TRBD1 on 5 matching bases. In germline, CDR1 is SGHRS, CDR2 YFSETQ. The CDR3 is 14 amino acids. Trimming removed 0 bases from V and 5 bases from J, with 11 bases in between. CDR3: CASSLASGETEAFF. In DNA, the CDR3 is TGCGCCAGCAGCTTGGCCTCGGGGGAAACTGAAGCTTTCTTT.

The J gene is TRBJ1-4, the V gene TRBV4-1; D not resolved. This CDR3 is built from 15 residues. V was clipped by 0 bases and J by 5 bases, with 10 bases between them. Germline V gene sequence: CDR1 MGHRA, CDR2 YSYEKL. This CDR3 reads CASSQDDTRNEKLFF. In DNA form, the CDR3 reads TGCGCCAGCAGCCAAGATGACACTAGGAATGAAAAACTGTTTTTT.

The V gene is TRBV5-1, the J gene TRBJ1-4; 9 nucleotides match TRBD1. The CDR3 runs to 16 residues. The germline V gene encodes CDR1 SGHRS and CDR2 YFSETQ. Germline trimming cut 5 bases from V and 0 bases from J; bases unmatched to any gene: 5. DNA for the CDR3: TGCGCCAGCAGACCCGGACAGGGGACAACTAATGAAAAACTGTTTTTT. Its translation is CASRPGQGTTNEKLFF.

The rearrangement uses TRBV6-5 and TRBJ1-2, with a possible D match to TRBD1 (5 bases). V was shortened by 5 bases and J by 7 bases, with 14 bases between the two germline ends. The CDR3 contains 13 residues. The germline CDR1 and CDR2 sequences are MNHEY and SVGAGI. The CDR3: CASSTVGGSGYTF. CDR3 coding DNA: TGTGCCAGCAGTACGGTGGGGGGAAGTGGCTACACCTTC.

The chain is built from TRBV7-3 and TRBJ1-1; D unclear. Trimming removed 3 bases from V and 1 base from J, with 6 bases in between. Per germline, CDR1 SGHTA and CDR2 FQGTGA. CDR3 length equals 13 residues. The CDR3 region is CASSFIENTEAFF. The CDR3 DNA follows: TGTGCCAGCAGCTTCATAGAGAACACTGAAGCTTTCTTT.

The chain joins TRBV29-1 to TRBJ2-7; a possible D gene is TRBD2 (5 bases). V dropped 0 bases and J dropped 3 bases, with 9 bases sitting between them. The CDR3 is made up of 13 amino acids. CDR1 SQVTM and CDR2 ANQGSEA come from the germline V gene. The CDR3 loop is CSVEDGGGYEQYF. CDR3 nucleotides: TGCAGCGTTGAAGACGGAGGAGGCTACGAGCAGTACTTC.

This CDR3 reads CSVDGDSGANVLTF. Written as DNA, the CDR3 is TGCAGCGTTGACGGAGACTCTGGGGCCAACGTCCTGACTTTC. The chain is built from TRBV29-1 and TRBJ2-6, with unresolved D. The V gene lost 3 bases and the J gene lost 0 bases, with 6 bases spanning the gap. This CDR3 has 14 residues. CDR1 is SQVTM and CDR2 is ANQGSEA in the germline V gene. The whole variable domain, remainder taken from reference TRBV29-1 and TRBJ2-6, is SAVISQKPSRDICQRGTSLTIQCQVDSQVTMMFWYRQQPGQSLTLIATANQGSEATYESGFVIDKFPISRPNLTFSTLTVSNMSPEDSSIYLCSVDGDSGANVLTFGAGSRLTVL.

The gene calls are TRBV5-4 and TRBJ1-1; 9 bases map to TRBD1. CDR1 is SGHNT, CDR2 YYREEE, per germline (reference sequence). After removal of 2 bases from V and 0 bases from J, the junction contained 5 bases not matched to a gene. The CDR3 runs to 16 residues. The CDR3: CASSLGQGPMNTEAFF. CDR3 nucleotides: TGTGCCAGCAGCTTAGGACAGGGGCCGATGAACACTGAAGCTTTCTTT. Drawing the rest from reference TRBV5-4 and TRBJ1-1, the complete variable domain is ETGVTQSPTHLIKTRGQQVTLRCSSQSGHNTVSWYQQALGQGPQFIFQYYREEENGRGNFPPRFSGLQFPNYSSELNVNALELDDSALYLCASSLGQGPMNTEAFFGQGTRLTVV.

This rearrangement joins TRBV10-3 to TRBJ1-6, with unresolved D. V lost 0 bases to trimming and J lost 6 bases, with 9 bases between them. The germline V gene encodes CDR1 ENHRY and CDR2 SYGVKD. The CDR3 has 15 residues. CDR3 residues: CAISESPLTNSPLHF. In DNA, the CDR3 is TGTGCCATCAGTGAGTCTCCACTTACTAATTCACCCCTCCACTTT.

The chain links TRBV5-1 to TRBJ2-2; TRBD1 aligns across 11 bases. Trimming cost V 8 bases and J 7 bases; bases outside gene matches: 7. Germline assignment: CDR1 SGHRS and CDR2 YFSETQ. The CDR3 is 14 residues long. The CDR3 DNA is TGCGCCAGTACCGGGACAGGGGGTTACGGGGAGCTGTTTTTT. It codes for CASTGTGGYGELFF. The full variable domain, with the rest looked up from reference TRBV5-1 and TRBJ2-2, is KAGVTQTPRYLIKTRGQQVTLSCSPISGHRSVSWYQQTPGQGLQFLFEYFSETQRNKGNFPGRFSGRQFSNSRSEMNVSTLELGDSALYLCASTGTGGYGELFFGEGSRLTVL.

The chain employs TRBV19 and TRBJ1-3, with D unclear. CDR3 size: 11 residues. The germline V gene encodes CDR1 LNHDA and CDR2 SQIVND (reference sequence). Trimming removed 11 bases at V and 1 base at J, with 6 bases between. Written as DNA, the CDR3 is TGTGCCTGTCAATCTGGAAACACCATATATTTT. Translating gives CACQSGNTIYF.